Presented here are 29 T cell receptor beta chains from one specimen sequenced in a study of blood T cell repertoires in COVID-19 (dated by TCRdb to the early 2020s). The library was obtained by the immunoSEQ multiplex PCR assay. This immuneACCESS table, as held by TCRdb, lists in-frame sequences with V and J called but not all clones. Of the missing ones, under half trace to an unresolved V gene in checked studies; the others have no known cause. The sample table holds about 300,000 clones, of which approximately 89% were seen once. Around 2.2% of the sample goes to the ten largest clones. The sequenced sample consisted of peripheral blood. These receptors were taken from a woman in her thirties with COVID-19, enrolled during active disease.

The chain has TRBV5-1 and TRBJ1-1; the D gene is possibly TRBD1 (5 bases). This CDR3 spans 14 amino acids. In germline, CDR1 is SGHRS, CDR2 YFSETQ. Between the trimmed V and J ends, which lost 9 bases and 2 bases, there was a span of 17 bases. In DNA form, the CDR3 reads TGCGCCACCAGAGCAGGAGGGGTAAACACTGAAGCTTTCTTT. Its translation: CATRAGGVNTEAFF. Combining the CDR3 with reference TRBV5-1 and TRBJ1-1 gives the whole variable domain KAGVTQTPRYLIKTRGQQVTLSCSPISGHRSVSWYQQTPGQGLQFLFEYFSETQRNKGNFPGRFSGRQFSNSRSEMNVSTLELGDSALYLCATRAGGVNTEAFFGQGTRLTVV.

V gene TRBV5-1 combines with J gene TRBJ2-1; 16 nucleotides agree with TRBD2. Germline V gives CDR1 SGHRS, CDR2 YFSETQ. The CDR3 has 16 amino acids. V trimming: 4 bases; J trimming: 9 bases; junction bases outside the gene matches: 7. The DNA for the CDR3 is TGCGCCAGCAGCCTGGGACTAGCGGGAGGGCCTAGTGAGCAGTTCTTC. Translated: CASSLGLAGGPSEQFF.

This sequence joins TRBV7-8 and TRBJ2-7; 8 positions agree with TRBD2. CDR3 length: 13 amino acids. Germline assignment: CDR1 SGHVS and CDR2 FQNEAQ. V was clipped by 5 bases and J by 6 bases; unmatched bases: 6. The CDR3 region has the DNA TGTGCCAGCAGCGACGGGGGGGGCCGCGAGCAGTACTTC. Translating gives CASSDGGGREQYF. Using reference TRBV7-8 and TRBJ2-7 for the parts outside the CDR3, the full variable domain is GAGVSQSPRYKVAKRGQDVALRCDPISGHVSLFWYQQALGQGPEFLTYFQNEAQLDKSGLPSDRFFAERPEGSVSTLKIQRTQQEDSAVYLCASSDGGGREQYFGPGTRLTVT.

The gene calls are TRBV5-1 and TRBJ1-3, with 7 nucleotides matching TRBD1. Germline-derived CDR1 and CDR2 are SGHRS and YFSETQ. Unmatched junction bases numbered 8, after V lost 4 bases and J lost 4 bases. This CDR3 spans 15 amino acids. The CDR3 sequence is CASSTSGTEGNTIYF. The DNA for the CDR3 is TGCGCCAGCAGCACCTCCGGGACAGAAGGAAACACCATATATTTT.

CDR3 DNA sequence: TGTGCCAGCAGCTTAGGTGGCCCGGGACAGGGGTTCTATAATTCACCCCTCCACTTT. Amino acids: CASSLGGPGQGFYNSPLHF. This chain links TRBV7-6 with TRBJ1-6; 10 bases map to TRBD1. The length of the CDR3 is 19 residues. The V and J ends lost 1 base and 3 bases, in that order; junction bases with no gene match: 9. Per the germline V gene, CDR1 is SGHVS and CDR2 is FNYEAQ.

The genes are TRBV29-1 and TRBJ2-7; 9 bases map to TRBD1. V dropped 5 bases and J dropped 7; count of bases not matched to a gene: 12. The CDR3 loop spans 14 amino acids. CDR1 and CDR2 from the germline V gene are SQVTM and ANQGSEA. CDR3 in DNA: TGCAGCGTTCACCACCCACAGGGGGCCGGAGAGCAGTACTTC. Translated: CSVHHPQGAGEQYF.

This sequence joins TRBV28 and TRBJ1-2; 7 nucleotides match TRBD1. After removal of 6 bases from V and 4 bases from J, the junction contained 11 bases not matched to a gene. The CDR3 contains 15 residues. Germline CDR1 and CDR2: MDHEN and SYDVKM. The CDR3 nucleotides read TGTGCCAGCAGCCCGGACAGGCCCTCTCTCTATGGCTACACCTTC. Its translation is CASSPDRPSLYGYTF.

The rearrangement links TRBV7-9 to TRBJ2-2; TRBD1 might be the D (5 bases). With 2 bases removed from V and 5 bases from J, the gap between germline ends came to 6 bases. Germline V gene sequence: CDR1 SEHNR, CDR2 FQNEAQ (reference sequence). The CDR3 covers 13 residues. The CDR3 nucleotides read TGTGCCAGCAGCTTACCAGGGACCGGGGAGCTGTTTTTT. Its protein is CASSLPGTGELFF.

This sequence joins TRBV7-9 and TRBJ2-5; 9 bases match TRBD1. Germline V lookup: CDR1 SEHNR, CDR2 FQNEAQ (reference sequence). CDR3 length: 16 residues. V shed 1 base, J shed 5 bases, and the junction held 8 bases outside the gene matches. The CDR3 bases are TGTGCCAGCAGCTTAGTATGGGACAGGGAGGCGGAGACCCAGTACTTC. As protein: CASSLVWDREAETQYF.

This chain links TRBV3-1 (or the pseudogene TRBV3-2) with TRBJ1-4; the D gene is possibly TRBD1 (6 bases). Trimming pared 1 base from V and 8 bases from J, leaving 17 bases between. The germline V gene has CDR1 LGHDT and CDR2 YNNKEL (reference sequence). The CDR3 is made up of 16 amino acids. CDR3 DNA sequence: TGTGCCAGCAGCCAAGTTACAGGGCCCATGGGGGAAAAACTGTTTTTT. This translates into CASSQVTGPMGEKLFF.

Here the CDR3 reads CASSYGGGTEAFF. For the CDR3, the DNA is TGTGCCAGCAGTTACGGGGGCGGCACTGAAGCTTTCTTT. The rearrangement links TRBV6-6 to TRBJ1-1, with D possibly being TRBD1 (6 bases). The ends were cut back, 2 bases at V and 4 bases at J, with 8 bases in the middle. There are 13 residues in the CDR3. Germline V gene sequence: CDR1 MNHNY, CDR2 SVGAGI (reference sequence).

The V and J genes are TRBV12-3 or TRBV12-4 and TRBJ1-6, with no clear D. The CDR3 runs to 13 residues. V gave up 5 bases and J gave up 6 bases, with 8 bases separating them. CDR3 sequence reads: CASSPTGNSPLHF. The DNA of the CDR3 is TGTGCCAGCAGTCCCACGGGTAATTCACCCCTCCACTTT.

The chain is built from TRBV15 and TRBJ1-5, with no clear D. Germline lookup yields CDR1 LNHNV and CDR2 YYDKDF (reference sequence). Trimming took off 0 bases at V and 2 bases at J, with 11 bases between the two ends. This CDR3 has 16 residues. The CDR3 bases are TGTGCCACCAGCAGAGAATCCGGGTATCGCAATCAGCCCCAGCATTTT. It is translated as CATSRESGYRNQPQHF.

The rearrangement uses TRBV7-9 and TRBJ2-5; 11 bases fit TRBD1. The V gene end was trimmed by 5 bases and the J gene end by 5 bases; junction bases not matched to a gene: 7. Per the germline V gene, CDR1 is SEHNR and CDR2 is FQNEAQ (reference sequence). This CDR3 contains 15 residues. Here the CDR3 DNA reads TGTGCCAGCAGCCCACGGACAGGGGGCAGGGAGACCCAGTACTTC. This sequence encodes CASSPRTGGRETQYF. Full variable domain (missing parts from reference TRBV7-9 and TRBJ2-5): DTGVSQNPRHKITKRGQNVTFRCDPISEHNRLYWYRQTLGQGPEFLTYFQNEAQLEKSRLLSDRFSAERPKGSFSTLEIQRTEQGDSAMYLCASSPRTGGRETQYFGPGTRLLVL.

The genes are TRBV30 and TRBJ2-1; a possible D gene is TRBD2 (6 bases). The germline gives CDR1 GTSNPN, CDR2 SVGIG (reference sequence). The CDR3 loop spans 14 amino acids. V shed 2 bases and J shed 9 bases, with 17 bases lying between them. In DNA form, the CDR3 reads TGTGCCTGGAGTAAAGGGACTTCGGGAGTTGAGCAGTTCTTC. Its protein product is CAWSKGTSGVEQFF.

This chain connects TRBV29-1 to TRBJ2-3, with D possibly being TRBD2 (5 bases). The CDR3 spans 13 residues. The germline CDR1 and CDR2 sequences are SQVTM and ANQGSEA. Trimming removed 1 base from V and 4 bases from J, with 9 bases in between. This chain's CDR3 is CSVEGEGPDTQYF. Written as DNA, the CDR3 is TGCAGCGTTGAAGGAGAGGGCCCAGATACGCAGTATTTT.

This clone was recorded a few times. J is TRBJ1-5 and V is TRBV28; 10 bases line up with TRBD1. CDR1 MDHEN and CDR2 SYDVKM come from the germline V gene. The CDR3 sequence is 15 residues long. V shed 5 bases and J 4 bases; nucleotides not matched to a gene: 5. The CDR3 DNA follows: TGTGCCAGCAGTCAGGACAGGGGGGGTAATCAGCCCCAGCATTTT. This gives the protein CASSQDRGGNQPQHF.

V is TRBV7-3 and J is TRBJ2-3; weak D call: TRBD1 (6 bases). The V end was cut by 4 bases, the J end by 6 bases, with 20 bases between. Germline loops: CDR1 SGHTA, CDR2 FQGTGA. The CDR3 totals 16 residues. CDR3 loop: CASSSRSGASRDTQYF. In DNA, the CDR3 is TGTGCCAGCAGCTCCCGTTCAGGGGCCTCGCGCGATACGCAGTATTTT.

The chain is built from TRBV19 and TRBJ2-7; 11 bases are shared with TRBD1. V was clipped by 5 bases and J by 3 bases; unmatched bases: 6. The CDR3 is 15 amino acids. The V gene's germline CDR1 is LNHDA and CDR2 SQIVND (reference sequence). CDR3 in amino acids: CASSPRTGGIYEQYF. The DNA for the CDR3 is TGTGCCAGTAGTCCAAGGACAGGGGGCATCTACGAGCAGTACTTC.

The rearrangement links TRBV5-1 to TRBJ1-4, with D possibly TRBD1 on 5 matching bases. Germline-derived CDR1 and CDR2 are SGHRS and YFSETQ. V dropped 1 base and J dropped 8 bases, with 12 bases sitting between them. This CDR3 has 14 amino acids. DNA of the CDR3: TGCGCCAGCAGCTTGTCCGGGGGAGGGGAAAAACTGTTTTTT. This translates into CASSLSGGGEKLFF.

A single count supports this clone. The chain is built from TRBV5-6 and TRBJ1-2, with D possibly TRBD1 on 5 matching bases. Trimming pared 0 bases from V and 4 bases from J, leaving 13 bases between. The CDR3 has 15 amino acids. Per the germline V gene, CDR1 is SGHDT and CDR2 is YYEEEE. DNA for the CDR3: TGTGCCAGCAGCTTGGAAGGCGGGGCCGTCTATGGCTACACCTTC. It is translated as CASSLEGGAVYGYTF. The whole variable domain, filled in from reference TRBV5-6 and TRBJ1-2, reads DAGVTQSPTHLIKTRGQQVTLRCSPKSGHDTVSWYQQALGQGPQFIFQYYEEEERQRGNFPDRFSGHQFPNYSSELNVNALLLGDSALYLCASSLEGGAVYGYTFGSGTRLTVV.

The V gene is TRBV24-1, the J gene TRBJ2-7; the D gene is possibly TRBD1 (6 bases). This CDR3 has 16 amino acids. V was cut by 3 bases and J by 5 bases, with 19 bases left in between. Germline V gene data show CDR1 as KGHDR and CDR2 as SFDVKD. CDR3 DNA: TGTGCCACCAGTGATGCAGACGGGACACCCGGCGACGAGCAGTACTTC. Translation gives CATSDADGTPGDEQYF.

The chain has TRBV9 and TRBJ2-2; D is possibly TRBD1 (5 bases). V was shortened by 4 bases and J by 7 bases, with 17 bases between the two germline ends. Germline CDR1 SGDLS, CDR2 YYNGEE. This CDR3 has 15 amino acids. The CDR3 is CASSSPRAGIGELFF. In nucleotides, the CDR3 is TGTGCCAGCAGCTCCCCCCGCGCAGGGATCGGGGAGCTGTTTTTT.

This rearrangement joins TRBV28 to TRBJ2-7; 13 nucleotides match TRBD2. The CDR3 is made up of 15 amino acids. With V trimmed by 6 bases and J by 5 bases, 7 bases remained unmatched. Germline values: CDR1 MDHEN, CDR2 SYDVKM. CDR3 region: CASRRTSGSRNEQYF. CDR3 bases: TGTGCCAGCAGGAGGACTAGCGGGAGTAGGAACGAGCAGTACTTC.

V and J are TRBV10-2 and TRBJ1-1, with no clear D. The CDR3 is 13 amino acids. V was clipped by 0 bases and J by 7 bases, with 9 bases between them. The germline gives CDR1 WSHSY, CDR2 SAAADI. CDR3 sequence: CASSESTYGEAFF. The CDR3 nucleotides are TGCGCCAGCAGTGAGTCCACTTATGGTGAAGCTTTCTTT.

This clone was recorded only once. This chain uses TRBV9 with TRBJ2-2; 12 bases align to TRBD2. This CDR3 region has 15 residues. V was pared by 4 bases and J by 6 bases, with 4 bases of the junction left unmatched. Looked up from germline, CDR1 is SGDLS and CDR2 is YYNGEE. CDR3 sequence reads: CASSFRLAGAGELFF. DNA for the CDR3: TGTGCCAGCAGCTTTAGACTAGCGGGAGCCGGGGAGCTGTTTTTT.

V usage is TRBV7-9 and J usage is TRBJ1-1; possibly TRBD1 for D (5 bases). The CDR3 totals 13 residues. V was clipped by 7 bases and J by 1 base, with 10 bases between them. CDR1 is SEHNR, CDR2 FQNEAQ, per germline (reference sequence). In DNA, the CDR3 is TGTGCCAGCACCGTGGGGGGGAACACTGAAGCTTTCTTT. Its translation: CASTVGGNTEAFF.

This chain joins TRBV5-1 and TRBJ2-3; 10 bases map to TRBD1. With V trimmed by 2 bases and J by 6 bases, 3 bases remained unmatched. CDR3 length: 14 amino acids. Germline V gives CDR1 SGHRS, CDR2 YFSETQ. DNA of the CDR3: TGCGCCAGCAGCTTCGGGACAGGGGTTGATACGCAGTATTTT. Translation: CASSFGTGVDTQYF.

This sequence joins TRBV19 and TRBJ2-5; 8 nucleotides align to TRBD1. The CDR3 is 16 residues long. The J segment lost 5 bases and the V segment lost 0 bases, leaving 8 bases of the junction unmatched. Germline CDR1 is LNHDA and CDR2 is SQIVND (reference sequence). CDR3 sequence reads: CASSIDLRTGKETQYF. DNA of the CDR3: TGTGCCAGTAGTATAGATCTCCGGACAGGGAAGGAGACCCAGTACTTC.